The 5 T cell receptor beta chains below come from one sample, sequenced in a study of blood T cell repertoires in COVID-19. Clones were sequenced by immunoSEQ multiplex PCR, and TCRdb holds only the in-frame ones, with some missing. The sample lists a few hundred thousand clones, 86% occurring once. Sequenced material: peripheral blood. The receptor source for this set is a woman aged 55-75 years with COVID-19, enrolled during active disease.

The chain is built from TRBV4-1 and TRBJ1-1; TRBD1 agrees at 8 bases. Per the germline V gene, CDR1 is MGHRA and CDR2 is YSYEKL. This CDR3 contains 14 residues. Trimming cost V 6 bases and J 5 bases; bases outside gene matches: 8. Here the CDR3 reads CASRRQGSKTEAFF. The CDR3 DNA reads TGCGCCAGCAGGCGACAGGGGAGCAAAACTGAAGCTTTCTTT.

V is TRBV7-2 and J is TRBJ1-2, with a tentative D call TRBD1 (5 bases). The CDR3 totals 14 residues. Germline loops: CDR1 SGHTA, CDR2 FQGNSA. Trimming shortened V by 1 base and J by 7 bases, and 13 bases separated the two germline ends. The CDR3 is CASSLGGREGGYTF. As DNA, the CDR3 is TGTGCCAGCAGCTTAGGGGGCAGGGAGGGTGGCTACACCTTC.

This sequence joins TRBV3-1 (or the pseudogene TRBV3-2) and TRBJ2-1; D unclear. Trimming left V 4 bases short and J 9 bases short, with 13 bases between. This CDR3 spans 13 amino acids. CDR1 LGHDT and CDR2 YNNKEL come from the germline V gene (reference sequence). The CDR3 region has the DNA TGTGCCAGCAGCCCCCGTCGGGTGTCTGAGCAGTTCTTC. The encoded protein is CASSPRRVSEQFF.

The rearrangement joins TRBV19 to TRBJ2-2; D gene ambiguous. Germline V gene sequence: CDR1 LNHDA, CDR2 SQIVND (reference sequence). The CDR3 runs to 15 residues. Trimming left V 3 bases short and J 2 bases short, with 10 bases between. The CDR3 protein is CASSIGLANTGELFF. In nucleotides, the CDR3 is TGTGCCAGTAGTATCGGTTTAGCTAACACCGGGGAGCTGTTTTTT.

This clone came up a few times. The V call is TRBV4-1, the J call TRBJ1-1; 7 bases fit TRBD1. The CDR3 extends over 13 amino acids. Germline values: CDR1 MGHRA, CDR2 YSYEKL. The J segment lost 1 base and the V segment lost 8 bases, leaving 4 bases of the junction unmatched. The CDR3: CASRGTENTEAFF. CDR3 DNA sequence: TGCGCCAGCCGAGGGACAGAGAACACTGAAGCTTTCTTT.